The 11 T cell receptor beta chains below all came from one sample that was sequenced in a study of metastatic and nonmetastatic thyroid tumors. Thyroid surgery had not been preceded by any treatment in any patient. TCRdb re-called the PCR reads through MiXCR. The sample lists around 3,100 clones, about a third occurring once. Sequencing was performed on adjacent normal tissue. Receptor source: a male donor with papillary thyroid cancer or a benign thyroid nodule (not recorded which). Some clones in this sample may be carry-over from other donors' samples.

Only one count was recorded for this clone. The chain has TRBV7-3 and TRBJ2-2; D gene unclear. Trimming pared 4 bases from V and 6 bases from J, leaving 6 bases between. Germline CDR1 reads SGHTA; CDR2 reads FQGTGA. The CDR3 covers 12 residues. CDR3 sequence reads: CASSSLAGELFF. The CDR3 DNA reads TGTGCCAGCAGCTCCCTAGCCGGGGAGCTGTTTTTT.

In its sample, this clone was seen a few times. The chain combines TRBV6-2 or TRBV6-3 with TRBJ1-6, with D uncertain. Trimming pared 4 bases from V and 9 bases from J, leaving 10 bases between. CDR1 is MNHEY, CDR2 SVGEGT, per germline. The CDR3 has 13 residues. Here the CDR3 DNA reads TGTGCCAGCAGTTCACGAGAAGTTTCACCCCTCCACTTT. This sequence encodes CASSSREVSPLHF.

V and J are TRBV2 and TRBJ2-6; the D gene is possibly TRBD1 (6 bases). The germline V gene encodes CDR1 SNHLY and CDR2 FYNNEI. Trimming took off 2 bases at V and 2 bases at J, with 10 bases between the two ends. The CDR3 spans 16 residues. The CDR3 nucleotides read TGTGCCAGCAGTGAAAAAGGGGGAACTGGGGCCAACGTCCTGACTTTC. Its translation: CASSEKGGTGANVLTF.

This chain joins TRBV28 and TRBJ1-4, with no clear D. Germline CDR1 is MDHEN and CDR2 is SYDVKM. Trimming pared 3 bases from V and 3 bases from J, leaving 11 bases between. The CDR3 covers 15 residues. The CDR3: CASSFGDGANEKLFF. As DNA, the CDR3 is TGTGCCAGCAGTTTTGGAGATGGGGCTAATGAAAAACTGTTTTTT.

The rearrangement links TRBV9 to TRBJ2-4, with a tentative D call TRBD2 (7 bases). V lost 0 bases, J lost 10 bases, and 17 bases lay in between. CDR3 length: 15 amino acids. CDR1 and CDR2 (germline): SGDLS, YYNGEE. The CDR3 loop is CASSVDGGRSGIQYF. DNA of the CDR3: TGTGCCAGCAGCGTAGACGGGGGGCGCTCAGGGATTCAGTACTTC. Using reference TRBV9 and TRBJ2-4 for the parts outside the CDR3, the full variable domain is DSGVTQTPKHLITATGQRVTLRCSPRSGDLSVYWYQQSLDQGLQFLIQYYNGEERAKGNILERFSAQQFPDLHSELNLSSLELGDSALYFCASSVDGGRSGIQYFGAGTRLSVL.

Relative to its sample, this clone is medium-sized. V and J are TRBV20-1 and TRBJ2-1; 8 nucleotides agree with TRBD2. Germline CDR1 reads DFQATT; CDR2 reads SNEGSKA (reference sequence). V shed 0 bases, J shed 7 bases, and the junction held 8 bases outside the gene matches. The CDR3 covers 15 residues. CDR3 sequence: CSAREGSGRSNEQFF. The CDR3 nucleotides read TGCAGTGCTAGAGAGGGAAGCGGGAGATCGAATGAGCAGTTCTTC.

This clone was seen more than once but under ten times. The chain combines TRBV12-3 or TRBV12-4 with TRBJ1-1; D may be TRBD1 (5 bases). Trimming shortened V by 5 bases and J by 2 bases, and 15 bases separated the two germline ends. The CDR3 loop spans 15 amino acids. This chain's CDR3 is CASSGWDPKNTEAFF. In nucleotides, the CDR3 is TGTGCCAGCAGTGGTTGGGACCCGAAAAACACTGAAGCTTTCTTT.

The CDR3 DNA follows: TGTGCTAGTGGTTTTTCCCCAGGGTTAGAGACCCAGTACTTC. It encodes CASGFSPGLETQYF. J is TRBJ2-5 and V is TRBV12-5; TRBD1 is a possible D gene (5 bases). The V and J ends lost 3 bases and 4 bases respectively, with 12 bases between them. CDR3 length: 14 residues. Per germline, CDR1 LGHNT and CDR2 FRNRAP.

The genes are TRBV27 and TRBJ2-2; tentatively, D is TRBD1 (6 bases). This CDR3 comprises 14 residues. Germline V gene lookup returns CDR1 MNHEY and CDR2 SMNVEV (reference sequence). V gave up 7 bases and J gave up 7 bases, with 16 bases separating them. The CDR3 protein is CASKSQGNHGELFF. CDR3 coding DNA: TGTGCCAGCAAATCCCAGGGGAATCACGGGGAGCTGTTTTTT.

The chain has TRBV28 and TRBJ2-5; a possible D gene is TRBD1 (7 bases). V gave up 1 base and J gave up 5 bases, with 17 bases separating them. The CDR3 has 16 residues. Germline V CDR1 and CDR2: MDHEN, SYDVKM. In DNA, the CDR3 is TGTGCCAGCAGTTTATCCCCACAGACAGGGAGGGAGACCCAGTACTTC. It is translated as CASSLSPQTGRETQYF.

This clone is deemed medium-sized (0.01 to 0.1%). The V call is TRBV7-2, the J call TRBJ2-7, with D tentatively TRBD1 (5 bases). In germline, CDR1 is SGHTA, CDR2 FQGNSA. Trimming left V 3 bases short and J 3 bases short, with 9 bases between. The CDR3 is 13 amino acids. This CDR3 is CASSLTEVYEQYF. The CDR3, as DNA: TGTGCCAGCAGCTTGACAGAGGTCTACGAGCAGTACTTC.